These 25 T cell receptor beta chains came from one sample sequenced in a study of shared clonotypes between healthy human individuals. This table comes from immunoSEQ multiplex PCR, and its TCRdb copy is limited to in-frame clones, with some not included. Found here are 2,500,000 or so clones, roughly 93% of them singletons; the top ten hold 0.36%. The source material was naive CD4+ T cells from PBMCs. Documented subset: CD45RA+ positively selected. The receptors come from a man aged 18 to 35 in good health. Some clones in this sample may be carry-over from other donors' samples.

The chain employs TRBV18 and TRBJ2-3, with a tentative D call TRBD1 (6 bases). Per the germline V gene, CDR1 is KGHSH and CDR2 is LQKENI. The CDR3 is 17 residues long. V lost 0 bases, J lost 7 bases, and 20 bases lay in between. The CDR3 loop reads CASSPPQQGIWGNTQYF. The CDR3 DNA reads TGTGCCAGCTCACCACCTCAACAGGGTATATGGGGAAATACGCAGTATTTT.

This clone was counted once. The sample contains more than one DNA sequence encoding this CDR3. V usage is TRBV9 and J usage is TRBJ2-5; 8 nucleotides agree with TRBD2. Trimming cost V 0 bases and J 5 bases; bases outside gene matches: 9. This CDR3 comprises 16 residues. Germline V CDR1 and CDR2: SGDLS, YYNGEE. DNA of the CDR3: TGTGCCAGCAGCGTAGGGCTAGCGGGTGGGGAGGAGACCCAGTACTTC. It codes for CASSVGLAGGEETQYF.

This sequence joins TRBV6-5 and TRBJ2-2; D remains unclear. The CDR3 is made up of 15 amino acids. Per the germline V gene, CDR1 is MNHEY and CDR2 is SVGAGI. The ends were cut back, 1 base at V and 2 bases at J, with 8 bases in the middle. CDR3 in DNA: TGTGCCAGCAGTTACTTAGTGGCTAACACCGGGGAGCTGTTTTTT. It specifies CASSYLVANTGELFF.

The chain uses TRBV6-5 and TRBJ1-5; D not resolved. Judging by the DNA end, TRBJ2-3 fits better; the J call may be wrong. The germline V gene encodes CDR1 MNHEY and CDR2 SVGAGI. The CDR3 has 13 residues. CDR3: CASSYGNHQPQYF. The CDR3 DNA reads TGTGCCAGCAGTTACGGGAATCATCAGCCCCAGTATTTT.

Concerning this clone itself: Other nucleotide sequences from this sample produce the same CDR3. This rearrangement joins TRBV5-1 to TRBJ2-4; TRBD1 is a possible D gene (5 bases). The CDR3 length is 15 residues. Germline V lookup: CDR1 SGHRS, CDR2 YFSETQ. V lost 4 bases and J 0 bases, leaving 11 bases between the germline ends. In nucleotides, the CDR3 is TGCGCCAGCAGCCCAGGGCTCTTAGCCAAAAACATTCAGTACTTC. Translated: CASSPGLLAKNIQYF.

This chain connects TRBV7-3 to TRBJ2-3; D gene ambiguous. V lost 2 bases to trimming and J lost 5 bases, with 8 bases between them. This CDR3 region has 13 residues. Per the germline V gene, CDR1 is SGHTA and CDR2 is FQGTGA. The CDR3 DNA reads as TGTGCCAGCAGCTTATTAGGGCAAGATACGCAGTATTTT. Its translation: CASSLLGQDTQYF.

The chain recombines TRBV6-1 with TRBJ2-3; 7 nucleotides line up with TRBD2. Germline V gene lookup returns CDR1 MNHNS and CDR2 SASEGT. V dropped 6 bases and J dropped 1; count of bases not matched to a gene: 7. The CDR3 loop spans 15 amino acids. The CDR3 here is CASRALALGTDTQYF. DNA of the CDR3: TGTGCCAGCAGGGCACTAGCGCTAGGCACAGATACGCAGTATTTT.

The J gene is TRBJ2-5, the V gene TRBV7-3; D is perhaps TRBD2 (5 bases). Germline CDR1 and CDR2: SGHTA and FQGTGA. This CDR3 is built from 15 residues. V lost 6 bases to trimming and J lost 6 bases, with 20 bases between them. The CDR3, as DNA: TGTGCCAGCAGGGCTACCGGGAACCAAAGAAAGACCCAGTACTTC. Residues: CASRATGNQRKTQYF.

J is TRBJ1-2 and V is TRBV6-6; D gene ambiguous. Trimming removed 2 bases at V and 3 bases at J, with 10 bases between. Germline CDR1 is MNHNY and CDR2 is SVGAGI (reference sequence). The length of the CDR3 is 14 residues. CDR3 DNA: TGTGCCAGCAGTTACGCACAGACCTACTATGGCTACACCTTC. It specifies CASSYAQTYYGYTF.

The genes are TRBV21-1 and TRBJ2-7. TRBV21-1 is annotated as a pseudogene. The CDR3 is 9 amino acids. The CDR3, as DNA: TGTGTCCTTGGGTCCGAGCAGTACTTC. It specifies CVLGSEQYF.

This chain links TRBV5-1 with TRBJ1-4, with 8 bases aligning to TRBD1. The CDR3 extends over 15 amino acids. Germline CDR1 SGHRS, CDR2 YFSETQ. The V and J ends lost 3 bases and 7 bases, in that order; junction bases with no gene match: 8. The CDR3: CASSSTKGTGEKLFF. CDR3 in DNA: TGCGCCAGCAGCTCCACAAAAGGGACAGGTGAAAAACTGTTTTTT.

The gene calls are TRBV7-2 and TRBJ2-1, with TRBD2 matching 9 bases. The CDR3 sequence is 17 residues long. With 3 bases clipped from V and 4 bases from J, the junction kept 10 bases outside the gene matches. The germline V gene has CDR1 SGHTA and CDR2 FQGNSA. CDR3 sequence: CASSFTVAGASYNEQFF. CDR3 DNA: TGTGCCAGCAGCTTTACGGTAGCGGGAGCTTCTTACAATGAGCAGTTCTTC.

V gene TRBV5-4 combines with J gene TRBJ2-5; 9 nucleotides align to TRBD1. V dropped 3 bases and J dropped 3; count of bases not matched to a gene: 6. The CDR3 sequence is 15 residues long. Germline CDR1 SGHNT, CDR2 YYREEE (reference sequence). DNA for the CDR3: TGTGCCAGCAGCTCGAAGGGGACAGGGAAAGAGACCCAGTACTTC. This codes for CASSSKGTGKETQYF.

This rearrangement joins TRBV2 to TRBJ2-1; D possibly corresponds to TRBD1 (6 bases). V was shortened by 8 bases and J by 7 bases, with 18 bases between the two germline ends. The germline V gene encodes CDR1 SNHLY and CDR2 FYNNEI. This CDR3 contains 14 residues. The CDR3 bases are TGTGCCAGCTCCACAGGGATGTCGTCTAATGAGCAGTTCTTC. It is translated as CASSTGMSSNEQFF.

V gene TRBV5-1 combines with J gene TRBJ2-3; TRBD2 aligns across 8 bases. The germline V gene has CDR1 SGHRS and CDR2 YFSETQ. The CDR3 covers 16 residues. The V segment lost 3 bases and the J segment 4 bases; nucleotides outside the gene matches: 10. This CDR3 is CASSSLAGSFSDTQYF. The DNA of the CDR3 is TGCGCCAGCAGCTCTCTAGCGGGTTCGTTCTCAGATACGCAGTATTTT.

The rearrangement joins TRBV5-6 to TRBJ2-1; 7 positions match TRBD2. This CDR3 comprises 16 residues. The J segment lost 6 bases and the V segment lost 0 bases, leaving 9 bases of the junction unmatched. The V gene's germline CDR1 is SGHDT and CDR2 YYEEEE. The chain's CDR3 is CASSLGTGLAVNEQFF. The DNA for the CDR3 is TGTGCCAGCAGCTTGGGTACGGGCCTAGCGGTCAATGAGCAGTTCTTC.

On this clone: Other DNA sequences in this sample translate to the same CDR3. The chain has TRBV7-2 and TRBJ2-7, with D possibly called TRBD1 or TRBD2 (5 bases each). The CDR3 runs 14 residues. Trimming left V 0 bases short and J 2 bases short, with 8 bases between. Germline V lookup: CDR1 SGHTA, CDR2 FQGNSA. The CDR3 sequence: CASSLAGRAYEQYF. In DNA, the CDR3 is TGTGCCAGCAGCTTAGCGGGACGAGCCTACGAGCAGTACTTC.

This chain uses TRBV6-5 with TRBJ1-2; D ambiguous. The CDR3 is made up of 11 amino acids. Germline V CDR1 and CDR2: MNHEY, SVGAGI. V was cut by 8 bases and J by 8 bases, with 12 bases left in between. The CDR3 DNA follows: TGTGCCAGCTCTTCCCCCAAGGGCTACACCTTC. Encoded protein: CASSSPKGYTF.

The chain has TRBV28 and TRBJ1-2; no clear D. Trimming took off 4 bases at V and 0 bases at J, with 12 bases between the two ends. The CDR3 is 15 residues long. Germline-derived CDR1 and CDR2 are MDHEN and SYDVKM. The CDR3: CASSSTASSNYGYTF. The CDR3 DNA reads TGTGCCAGCAGTTCAACAGCCTCCTCTAACTATGGCTACACCTTC.

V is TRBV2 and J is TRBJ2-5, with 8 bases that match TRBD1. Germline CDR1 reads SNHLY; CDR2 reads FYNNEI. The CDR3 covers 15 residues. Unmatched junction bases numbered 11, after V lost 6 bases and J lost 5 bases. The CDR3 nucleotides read TGTGCCAGCAGGGGGCAGGGGGCCATCGGGGAGACCCAGTACTTC. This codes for CASRGQGAIGETQYF.

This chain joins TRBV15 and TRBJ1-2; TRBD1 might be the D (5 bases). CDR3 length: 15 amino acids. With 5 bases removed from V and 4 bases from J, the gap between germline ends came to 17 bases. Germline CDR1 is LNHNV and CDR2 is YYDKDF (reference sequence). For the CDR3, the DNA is TGTGCCACCAGCGCCGGGGCTTATGAAAGCTATGGCTACACCTTC. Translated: CATSAGAYESYGYTF. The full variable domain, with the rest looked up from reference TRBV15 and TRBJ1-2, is DAMVIQNPRYQVTQFGKPVTLSCSQTLNHNVMYWYQQKSSQAPKLLFHYYDKDFNNEADTPDNFQSRRPNTSFCFLDIRSPGLGDTAMYLCATSAGAYESYGYTFGSGTRLTVV.

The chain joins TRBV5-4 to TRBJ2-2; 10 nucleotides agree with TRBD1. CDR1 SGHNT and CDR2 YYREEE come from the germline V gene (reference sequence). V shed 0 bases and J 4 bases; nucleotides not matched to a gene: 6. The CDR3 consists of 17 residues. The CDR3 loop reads CASSLGGQGTITGELFF. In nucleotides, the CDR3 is TGTGCCAGCAGCTTGGGGGGACAGGGGACGATCACCGGGGAGCTGTTTTTT.

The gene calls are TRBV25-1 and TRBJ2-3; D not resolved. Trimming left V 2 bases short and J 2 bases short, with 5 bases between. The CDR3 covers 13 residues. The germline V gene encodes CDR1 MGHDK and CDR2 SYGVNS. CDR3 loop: CASSERTTDTQYF. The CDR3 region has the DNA TGTGCCAGCAGTGAACGGACCACAGATACGCAGTATTTT.

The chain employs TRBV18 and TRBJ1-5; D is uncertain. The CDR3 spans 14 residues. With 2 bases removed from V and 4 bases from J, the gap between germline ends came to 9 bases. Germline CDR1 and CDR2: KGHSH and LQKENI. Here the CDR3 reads CASSPLQINQPQHF. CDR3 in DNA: TGTGCCAGCTCACCATTGCAGATTAATCAGCCCCAGCATTTT. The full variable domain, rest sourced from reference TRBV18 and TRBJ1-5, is NAGVMQNPRHLVRRRGQEARLRCSPMKGHSHVYWYRQLPEEGLKFMVYLQKENIIDESGMPKERFSAEFPKEGPSILRIQQVVRGDSAAYFCASSPLQINQPQHFGDGTRLSIL.

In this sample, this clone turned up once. CDR3 region: CAPQPLGDYNQPQHF. The CDR3 DNA follows: TGTGCGCCGCAGCCTTTGGGGGATTACAATCAGCCCCAGCATTTT. The chain employs TRBV7-7 and TRBJ1-5, with D possibly TRBD1 on 5 matching bases. Per the germline V gene, CDR1 is SSHAT and CDR2 is FNYEAQ (reference sequence). This CDR3 region has 15 residues.